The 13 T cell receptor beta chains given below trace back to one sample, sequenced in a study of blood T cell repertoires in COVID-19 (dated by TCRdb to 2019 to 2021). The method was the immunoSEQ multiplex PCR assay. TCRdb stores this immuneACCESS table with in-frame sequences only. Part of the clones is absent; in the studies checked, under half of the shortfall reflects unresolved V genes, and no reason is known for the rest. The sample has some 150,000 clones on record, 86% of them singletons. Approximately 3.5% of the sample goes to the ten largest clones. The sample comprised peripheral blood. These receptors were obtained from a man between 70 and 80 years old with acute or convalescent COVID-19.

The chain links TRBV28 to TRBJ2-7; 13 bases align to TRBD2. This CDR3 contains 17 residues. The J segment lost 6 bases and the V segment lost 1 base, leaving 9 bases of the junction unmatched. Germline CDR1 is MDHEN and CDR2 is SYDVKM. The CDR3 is CASSLSMGTSGNPEQYF. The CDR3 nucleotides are TGTGCCAGCAGTTTATCGATGGGGACTAGCGGGAACCCCGAGCAGTACTTC.

The CDR3 region is CASSTTAYEQYF. In nucleotides, the CDR3 is TGTGCCAGCAGTACGACAGCCTACGAGCAGTACTTC. This rearrangement joins TRBV25-1 to TRBJ2-7, with a possible D match to TRBD1 (5 bases). The CDR3 length is 12 residues. Trimming took 5 bases from V and 2 from J, leaving 7 bases between them. The germline CDR1 and CDR2 sequences are MGHDK and SYGVNS.

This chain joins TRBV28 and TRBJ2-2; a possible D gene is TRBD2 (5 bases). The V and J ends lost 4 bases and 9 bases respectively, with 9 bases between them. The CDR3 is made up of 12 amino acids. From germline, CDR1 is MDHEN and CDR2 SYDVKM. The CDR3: CASSSRARELFF. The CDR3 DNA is TGTGCCAGCAGTTCGAGGGCAAGGGAGCTGTTTTTT. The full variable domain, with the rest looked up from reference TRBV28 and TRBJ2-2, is DVKVTQSSRYLVKRTGEKVFLECVQDMDHENMFWYRQDPGLGLRLIYFSYDVKMKEKGDIPEGYSVSREKKERFSLILESASTNQTSMYLCASSSRARELFFGEGSRLTVL.

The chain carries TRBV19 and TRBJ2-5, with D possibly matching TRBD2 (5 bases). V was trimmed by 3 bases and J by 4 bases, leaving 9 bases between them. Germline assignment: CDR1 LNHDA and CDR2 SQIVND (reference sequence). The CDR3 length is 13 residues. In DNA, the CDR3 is TGTGCCAGTAGTATCCCGGGAAGAGAGACCCAGTACTTC. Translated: CASSIPGRETQYF.

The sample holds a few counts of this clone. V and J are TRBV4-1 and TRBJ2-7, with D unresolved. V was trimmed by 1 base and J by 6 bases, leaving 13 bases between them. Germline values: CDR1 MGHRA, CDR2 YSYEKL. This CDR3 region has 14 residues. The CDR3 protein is CASSQARSAVEQYF. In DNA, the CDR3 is TGCGCCAGCAGCCAAGCGAGGAGTGCGGTCGAGCAGTACTTC.

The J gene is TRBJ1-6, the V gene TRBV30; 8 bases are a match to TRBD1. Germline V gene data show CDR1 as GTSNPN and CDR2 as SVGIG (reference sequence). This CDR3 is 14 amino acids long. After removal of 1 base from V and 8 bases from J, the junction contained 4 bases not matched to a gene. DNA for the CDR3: TGTGCCTGGAGTGAGGCAGGGGGCGATTCACCCCTCCACTTT. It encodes CAWSEAGGDSPLHF.

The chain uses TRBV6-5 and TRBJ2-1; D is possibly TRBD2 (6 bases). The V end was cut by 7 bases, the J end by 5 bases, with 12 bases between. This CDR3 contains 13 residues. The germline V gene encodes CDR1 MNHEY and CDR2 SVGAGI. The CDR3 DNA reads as TGTGCCAGCAAGGAGGGGAGTGACAATGAGCAGTTCTTC. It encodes CASKEGSDNEQFF.

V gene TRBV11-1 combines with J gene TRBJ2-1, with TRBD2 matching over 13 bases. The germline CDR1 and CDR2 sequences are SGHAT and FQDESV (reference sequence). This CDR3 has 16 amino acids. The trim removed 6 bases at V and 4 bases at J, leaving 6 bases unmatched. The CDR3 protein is CASRPQTSGRYNEQFF. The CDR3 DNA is TGTGCCAGCAGACCACAGACTAGCGGGAGGTACAATGAGCAGTTCTTC. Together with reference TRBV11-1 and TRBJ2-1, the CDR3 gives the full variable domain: EAEVAQSPRYKITEKSQAVAFWCDPISGHATLYWYRQILGQGPELLVQFQDESVVDDSQLPKDRFSAERLKGVDSTLKIQPAELGDSAMYLCASRPQTSGRYNEQFFGPGTRLTVL.

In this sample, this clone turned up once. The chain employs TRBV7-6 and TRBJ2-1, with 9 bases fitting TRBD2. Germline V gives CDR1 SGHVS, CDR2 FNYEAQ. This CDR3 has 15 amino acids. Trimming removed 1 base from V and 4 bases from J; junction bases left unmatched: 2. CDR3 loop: CASSLVAGDYNEQFF. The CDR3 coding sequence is TGTGCCAGCAGCTTAGTAGCGGGGGATTACAATGAGCAGTTCTTC.

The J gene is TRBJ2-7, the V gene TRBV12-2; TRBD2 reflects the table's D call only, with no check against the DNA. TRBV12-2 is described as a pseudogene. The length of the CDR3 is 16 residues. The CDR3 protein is CASRGPEGTGLYEQYF. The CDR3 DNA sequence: TGTGCAAGTCGCGGTCCGGAGGGGACGGGCCTCTACGAGCAGTACTTC.

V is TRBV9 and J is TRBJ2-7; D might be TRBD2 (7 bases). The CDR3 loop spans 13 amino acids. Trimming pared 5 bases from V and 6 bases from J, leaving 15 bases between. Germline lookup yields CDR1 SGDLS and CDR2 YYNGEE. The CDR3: CASSLVGGREQYF. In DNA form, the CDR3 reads TGTGCCAGCAGTCTCGTCGGGGGGCGCGAGCAGTACTTC.

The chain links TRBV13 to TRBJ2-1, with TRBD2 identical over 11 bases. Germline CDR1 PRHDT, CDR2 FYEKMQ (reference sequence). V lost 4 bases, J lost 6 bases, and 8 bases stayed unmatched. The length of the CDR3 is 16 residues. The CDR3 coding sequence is TGTGCCAGCAGCTACCTTAGCGGGAGGGCCTCCAATGAGCAGTTCTTC. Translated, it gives CASSYLSGRASNEQFF.

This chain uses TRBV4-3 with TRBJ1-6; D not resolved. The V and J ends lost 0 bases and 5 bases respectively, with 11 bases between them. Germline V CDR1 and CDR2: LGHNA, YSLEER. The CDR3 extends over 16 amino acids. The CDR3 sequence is CASSQDLTADNSPLHF. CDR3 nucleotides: TGCGCCAGCAGCCAAGATCTCACAGCCGATAATTCACCCCTCCACTTT.